These 19 T cell receptor gamma chains share one sample of origin, sequenced in a study of γδ T cells in repeated Plasmodium falciparum infection. TCRdb called clones from the multiplex PCR reads again using CATT. The sample has around 14,000 gamma-chain clones; roughly 1.7% are singletons. Vgamma9/Vdelta2+ and Vdelta2-negative gammadelta T cells were flow-sorted from PBMC for bulk sequencing. The sequenced sample was gamma-delta T cells from blood. The source of these receptors is a pool of human donors (malaria-infected and uninfected, not separated).

At least ten counts were recorded for this clone. The TCRdb protein comes from a much larger clone and disagrees with this DNA's translation at residue 7, likely due to a read error; the protein given here is derived from the DNA. The CDR3 protein is CALWEEAQELGKKIKVF. The CDR3 DNA is TGTGCCTTGTGGGAGGAGGCGCAAGAGTTGGGCAAAAAAATCAAGGTATTT. This chain joins TRGV9 and TRGJP. The germline CDR1 and CDR2 sequences are GITISATS and ISYDGTV (reference sequence). V trimming: 2 bases; J trimming: 3 bases; junction bases outside the gene matches: 4. The CDR3 totals 17 residues.

This clone was observed many times. The protein that TCRdb holds for this DNA derives from a much larger clone and differs from the translated DNA at residue 5, which likely indicates a read error; the protein shown here is translated from the DNA. The rearrangement links TRGV9 to TRGJP. TCRdb gives no J gene; it was assigned here by matching the DNA to germline. This CDR3 spans 16 amino acids. V lost 5 bases to trimming and J lost 7 bases; unmatched junction nucleotides: 8. CDR1 is GITISATS, CDR2 ISYDGTV, per germline (reference sequence). The CDR3 DNA reads TGTGCCTTGTGGGGGGACAACGAGTTGGGCAAAAAAATCAAGGTATTT. Translated: CALWGDNELGKKIKVF.

This clone was counted at least ten times. TCRdb has a much larger clone's protein, which differs at residue 4 from the translation of this DNA, likely because of a read error; what is shown is the protein translated from the DNA. This sequence joins TRGV9 and TRGJ1 or TRGJ2. The J gene comes from matching the DNA to germline here; TCRdb lacks it. From germline, CDR1 is GITISATS and CDR2 ISYDGTV (reference sequence). CDR3 size: 16 residues. The CDR3 DNA is TGTGCCTTGCGGGAGGGTATCCTCCCCGAACATTATAAGAAACTCTTT. Protein product: CALREGILPEHYKKLF.

In its sample, this clone was seen a few times. Only one base separates this from a far larger clonotype, so it likely reflects a read error. The sample has other DNA sequences that encode this CDR3 too. The chain couples TRGV9 to TRGJ1 or TRGJ2. No J segment appears in TCRdb, so it was assigned here by matching the sequence to germline. The germline gives CDR1 GITISATS, CDR2 ISYDGTV (reference sequence). This CDR3 has 13 amino acids. In DNA, the CDR3 is TGTGCTTTGTGGGAGGTCGATTATTATAAGAAACTCTTT. Amino acids: CALWEVDYYKKLF.

This clone was recorded a few times. Only one base separates this from a far larger clonotype, so it likely reflects a read error. Other nucleotide sequences in the sample specify the same CDR3. V gene TRGV9 combines with J gene TRGJ1 or TRGJ2. With 0 bases clipped from V and 1 base from J, the junction kept 15 bases outside the gene matches. In germline, CDR1 is GITISATS, CDR2 ISYDGTV (reference sequence). The CDR3 extends over 18 amino acids. The CDR3 bases are TGTGCCTTGTGGGAGGTGCAGTCCTACAATTCCAATTATTATAAGAAACTCTTT. Amino acids: CALWEVQSYNSNYYKKLF.

The sample holds many counts of this clone. The TCRdb protein, from a much larger clone, departs from this DNA's translation at residue 3, likely by read error; the protein shown derives from the DNA. This sequence joins TRGV3 and TRGJ1 or TRGJ2. Germline-derived CDR1 and CDR2 are VTNTFY and YDVSTARD (reference sequence). This CDR3 contains 15 residues. The CDR3 sequence: CAAWDRRDGDYKKLF. For the CDR3, the DNA is TGTGCCGCCTGGGACAGGCGTGATGGGGATTATAAGAAACTCTTT.

This clone was seen a few times. A single base is all that separates this from a far larger clone, so a read error is likely. This sample also contains other DNA sequences that code for the same CDR3. This chain links TRGV9 with TRGJP. TCRdb supplies no J gene; here it was assigned by aligning the nucleotide sequence to germline. CDR3 length: 17 amino acids. From germline, CDR1 is GITISATS and CDR2 ISYDGTV (reference sequence). CDR3 coding DNA: TGTGCCTTGTGGGAGGACGAACCAGAGTTGGGCAAAAAGATCAAGGTATTT. This encodes CALWEDEPELGKKIKVF.

This clone occurred a few times. This DNA's translation differs at residue 13 from TCRdb's protein, which comes from a much larger clone; a read error is likely, and the protein shown is translated from the DNA. The V gene call reads TRGV9; no J gene was called. Germline loops: CDR1 GITISATS, CDR2 ISYDGTV (reference sequence). This CDR3 spans 15 amino acids. The CDR3 bases are TGTGCCTTGTGGGAGGTGCAAAACATATATTATAAGAGACTCTTT. Protein product: CALWEVQNIYYKRLF.

At least ten counts were recorded for this clone. TCRdb has a much larger clone's protein, which differs at residue 3 from the translation of this DNA, likely because of a read error; what is shown is the protein translated from the DNA. The chain recombines TRGV5 with TRGJ1 or TRGJ2. This CDR3 is 15 amino acids long. In germline, CDR1 is VINAFY, CDR2 YDVSNSKD. CDR3 coding DNA: TGTGCCTCCTGGGACAGGCTCGGGAATTATTATAAGAAACTCTTT. It yields the protein CASWDRLGNYYKKLF.

In regard to this clone: The TCRdb protein comes from a much larger clone and disagrees with this DNA's translation at residue 5, likely due to a read error; the protein given here is derived from the DNA. The gene calls are TRGV9 and TRGJ1 or TRGJ2. The J gene was not available in TCRdb and was assigned here by matching the DNA to germline segments. Germline trimming cut 5 bases from V and 8 bases from J; bases unmatched to any gene: 6. Germline CDR1 is GITISATS and CDR2 is ISYDGTV (reference sequence). The CDR3 extends over 11 amino acids. The CDR3 nucleotides are TGTGCCTTGTGGGGGGAACATAAGAAACTCTTT. It is translated as CALWGEHKKLF.

This clone was picked up a small number of times. TCRdb lists the protein of a much larger clone for this DNA, which differs at residue 3, so this is likely a read error; the protein given here is translated from the DNA itself. The rearrangement links TRGV3 to TRGJ1 or TRGJ2. The V gene's germline CDR1 is VTNTFY and CDR2 YDVSTARD (reference sequence). This CDR3 contains 10 residues. The CDR3 DNA follows: TGTGCCATCTGGGACGATAGGAAACTCTTT. Its protein is CAIWDDRKLF.

The table lists this clone with many counts. TCRdb shows a much larger clone's protein in place of this DNA's translation, and the two differ at residue 9, likely through a read error; the protein shown is translated from the DNA. The chain joins TRGV9 to TRGJ1 or TRGJ2. Germline V lookup: CDR1 GITISATS, CDR2 ISYDGTV (reference sequence). The CDR3 runs to 14 residues. Trimming removed 0 bases from V and 6 bases from J; junction bases left unmatched: 8. CDR3 loop: CALWEVQDCYKKLF. The CDR3 DNA follows: TGTGCCTTGTGGGAGGTGCAGGATTGTTATAAGAAACTCTTT.

This clone has ten or more counts. Being one base from a much bigger clone, this may be a read error. The rearrangement uses TRGV8 and TRGJP1. J gave up 9 bases and V 4 bases, and 2 bases lay outside the gene matches. This CDR3 has 11 residues. The germline V gene has CDR1 VENAVY and CDR2 YDSYNSRV. CDR3 sequence (DNA): TGTGCCACCTGGGACCGTTGGTTCAAGATATTT. It encodes CATWDRWFKIF.

In this sample, this clone turned up many times. Only one base separates this from a far larger clonotype, so it likely reflects a read error. The sample holds other DNA sequences that translate to the same CDR3. V and J are TRGV9 and TRGJ1 or TRGJ2. In the absence of a J gene in TCRdb, the DNA was matched to germline to assign it here. The germline V gene encodes CDR1 GITISATS and CDR2 ISYDGTV (reference sequence). This CDR3 region has 13 residues. CDR3 DNA sequence: TGTGCCCTGTGGGAGGTGGGATATTATAAGAAACTCTTT. Protein: CALWEVGYYKKLF.

This clone was observed many times. A far larger clone differs by one base, so this is likely a read error. The gene calls are TRGV4 and TRGJ1 or TRGJ2. J gave up 7 bases and V 0 bases, and 6 bases lay outside the gene matches. Germline CDR1 and CDR2: EGSTGY and YDSYTSSV. The CDR3 totals 13 residues. The CDR3 bases are TGTGCCACCTGGGATGGGCAAAGGTATAAGAAACTCTTT. Its protein product is CATWDGQRYKKLF.

A remark on this clone: For this DNA, TCRdb reports the protein of a much larger clone, which diverges at residue 6, most likely from a read error; the protein presented here is translated directly from the DNA. The genes are TRGV9 and TRGJP. TCRdb supplies no J gene; here it was assigned by aligning the nucleotide sequence to germline. CDR1 is GITISATS and CDR2 is ISYDGTV in the germline V gene (reference sequence). CDR3 length: 17 amino acids. With 2 bases clipped from V and 7 bases from J, the junction kept 8 bases outside the gene matches. CDR3 region: CALWEAYSELGKKIKVF. CDR3 bases: TGTGCCTTGTGGGAGGCCTACTCCGAGTTGGGCAAAAAAATCAAGGTATTT.

This clone was counted many times. With only one base between it and a far larger clone, this is likely a read error. Other DNA sequences in this specimen translate into the identical CDR3. This chain links TRGV9 with TRGJP. The length of the CDR3 is 14 residues. Looked up from germline, CDR1 is GITISATS and CDR2 is ISYDGTV (reference sequence). CDR3 protein: CALWEKLGKKIKVF. The CDR3 DNA reads as TGTGCCTTGTGGGAAAAGTTGGGCAAAAAAATCAAGGTATTC.

This clone was picked up many times. With a much larger clone just one base away, this may be a read error. The chain joins TRGV8 to TRGJ1 or TRGJ2. The J segment lost 3 bases and the V segment lost 1 base, leaving 0 bases of the junction unmatched. Per the germline V gene, CDR1 is VENAVY and CDR2 is YDSYNSRV. The CDR3 sequence is 12 residues long. The CDR3 loop is CATWDSYYKKLF. CDR3 DNA: TGTGCCACCTGGGATAGTTATTATAAGAAACTCTTT.

This clone was seen ten or more times. TCRdb's protein for this DNA is that of a much larger clone and differs from the translation at residue 10, likely a read error; the protein shown is the DNA translation. The chain joins TRGV9 to TRGJP2. Here the J gene came from matching the DNA to germline, since TCRdb omits it. The CDR3 length is 13 residues. The V gene's germline CDR1 is GITISATS and CDR2 ISYDGTV (reference sequence). The CDR3 DNA is TGTGCCTTGTGGGAGCCGGGGATATGGACCAAGACGTTT. It encodes CALWEPGIWTKTF.